This T cell receptor (beta chain) was recovered during a study of blood T cell repertoires in COVID-19. Study-wide background: The study drew acute and convalescent COVID-19 samples from the United States, Italy and Spain. PBMCs, B-cell-depleted T cells, or T cells provided the cDNA or gDNA that made up the material.

Germline CDR1 and CDR2: MGHRA and YSYEKL. The CDR3 runs to 19 residues. V lost 0 bases and J lost 2; bases outside the gene matches: 6. In the authors' workflow: Reference gene primer amplification gave estimated nucleated cell counts. Measured with immunoSEQ multiplex PCR; TCRdb has only the in-frame clones, and not every one. For V, J and clone size, that table is used; D and trimming come from the DNA. The sample lists around 220,000 clones, approximately 79% occurring once. J is TRBJ2-3 and V is TRBV4-1; 15 bases fit TRBD2. The material sequenced was peripheral blood. This receptor was taken from a woman in her forties with active or convalescent COVID-19. The CDR3 sequence: CASSQDGTSGGQITDTQYF. CDR3 nucleotide sequence: TGCGCCAGCAGCCAAGATGGGACTAGCGGGGGGCAGATCACAGATACGCAGTATTTT.